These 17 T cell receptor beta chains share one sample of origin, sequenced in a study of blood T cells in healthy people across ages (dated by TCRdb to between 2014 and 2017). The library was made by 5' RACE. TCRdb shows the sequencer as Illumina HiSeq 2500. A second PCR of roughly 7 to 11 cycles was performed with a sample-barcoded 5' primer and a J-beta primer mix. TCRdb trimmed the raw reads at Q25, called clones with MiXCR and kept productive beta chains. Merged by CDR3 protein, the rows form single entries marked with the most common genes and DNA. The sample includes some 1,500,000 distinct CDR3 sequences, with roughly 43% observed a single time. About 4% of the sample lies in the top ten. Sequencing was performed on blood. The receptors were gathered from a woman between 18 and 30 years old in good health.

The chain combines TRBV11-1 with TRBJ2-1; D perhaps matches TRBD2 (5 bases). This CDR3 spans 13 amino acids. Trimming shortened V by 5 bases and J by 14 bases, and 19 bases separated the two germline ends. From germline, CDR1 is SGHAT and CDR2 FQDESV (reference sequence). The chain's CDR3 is CASSVGIANSEFF. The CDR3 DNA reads TGTGCCAGCAGCGTCGGGATAGCGAACTCTGAGTTCTTC.

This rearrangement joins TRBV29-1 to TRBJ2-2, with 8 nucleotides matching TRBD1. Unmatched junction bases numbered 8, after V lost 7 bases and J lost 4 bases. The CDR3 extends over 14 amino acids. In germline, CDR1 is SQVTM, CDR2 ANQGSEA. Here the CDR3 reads CSAAQTGVTGELFF. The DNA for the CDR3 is TGCAGCGCTGCCCAGACAGGGGTCACCGGGGAGCTGTTTTTT.

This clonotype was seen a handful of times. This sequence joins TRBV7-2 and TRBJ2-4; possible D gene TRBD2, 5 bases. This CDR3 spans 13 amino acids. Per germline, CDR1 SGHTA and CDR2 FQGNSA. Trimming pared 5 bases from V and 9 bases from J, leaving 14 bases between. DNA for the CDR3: TGTGCCAGCAGCGCGAGTGGAGGAGGCATTCAGTACTTC. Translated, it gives CASSASGGGIQYF.

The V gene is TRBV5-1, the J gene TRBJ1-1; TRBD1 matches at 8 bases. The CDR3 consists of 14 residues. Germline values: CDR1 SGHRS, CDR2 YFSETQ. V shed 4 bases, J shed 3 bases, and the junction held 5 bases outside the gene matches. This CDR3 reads CASSADRAYTEAFF. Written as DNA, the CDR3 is TGCGCCAGCAGCGCGGACAGGGCGTACACTGAAGCTTTCTTT.

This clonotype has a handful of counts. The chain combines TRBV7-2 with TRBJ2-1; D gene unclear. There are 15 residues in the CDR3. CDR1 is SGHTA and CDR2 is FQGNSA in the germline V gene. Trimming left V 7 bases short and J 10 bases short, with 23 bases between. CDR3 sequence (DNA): TGTGCCAGCACCTTCACACAGATTAAAGCCTTCGAGCAGTTCTTC. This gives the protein CASTFTQIKAFEQFF.

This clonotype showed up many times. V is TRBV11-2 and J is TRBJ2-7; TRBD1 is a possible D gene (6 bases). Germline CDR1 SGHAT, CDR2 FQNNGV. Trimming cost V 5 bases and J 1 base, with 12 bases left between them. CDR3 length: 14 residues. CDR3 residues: CASSRGTQSYEQYF. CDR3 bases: TGTGCCAGCAGCCGAGGGACACAATCCTACGAGCAGTACTTC. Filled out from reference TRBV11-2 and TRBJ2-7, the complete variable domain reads EAGVAQSPRYKIIEKRQSVAFWCNPISGHATLYWYQQILGQGPKLLIQFQNNGVVDDSQLPKDRFSAERLKGVDSTLKIQPAKLEDSAVYLCASSRGTQSYEQYFGPGTRLTVT.

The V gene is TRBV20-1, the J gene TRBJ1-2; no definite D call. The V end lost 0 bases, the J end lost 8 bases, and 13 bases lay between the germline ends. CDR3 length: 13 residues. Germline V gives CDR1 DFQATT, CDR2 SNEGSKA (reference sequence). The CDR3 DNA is TGCAGTGCTAGAGATCCCGGCCAGTGGGGCTACACCTTC. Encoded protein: CSARDPGQWGYTF.

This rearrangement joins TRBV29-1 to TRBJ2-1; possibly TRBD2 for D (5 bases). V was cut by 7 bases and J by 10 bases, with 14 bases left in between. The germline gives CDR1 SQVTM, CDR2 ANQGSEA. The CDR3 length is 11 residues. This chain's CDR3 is CSARRGDEQFF. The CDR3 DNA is TGCAGCGCCCGACGGGGAGACGAGCAGTTCTTC.

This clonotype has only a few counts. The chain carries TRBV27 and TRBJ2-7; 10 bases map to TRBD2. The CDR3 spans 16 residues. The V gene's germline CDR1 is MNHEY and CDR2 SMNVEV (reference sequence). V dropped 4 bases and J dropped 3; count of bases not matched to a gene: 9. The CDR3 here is CASSSLPGLANYEQYF. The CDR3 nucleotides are TGTGCCAGCAGTTCCCTACCGGGACTAGCGAACTACGAGCAGTACTTC.

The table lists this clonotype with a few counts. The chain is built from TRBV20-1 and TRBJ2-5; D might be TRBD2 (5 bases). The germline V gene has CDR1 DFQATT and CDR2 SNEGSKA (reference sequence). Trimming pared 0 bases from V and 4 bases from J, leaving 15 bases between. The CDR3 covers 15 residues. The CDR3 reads CSARETFAGIETQYF. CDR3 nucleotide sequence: TGCAGTGCTAGAGAGACTTTCGCGGGTATAGAGACCCAGTACTTC.

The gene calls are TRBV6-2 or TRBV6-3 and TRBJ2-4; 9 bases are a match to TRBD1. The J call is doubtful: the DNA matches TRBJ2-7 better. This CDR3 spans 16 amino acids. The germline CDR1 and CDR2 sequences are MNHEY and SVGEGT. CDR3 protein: CASSYDSGTGFYEQYF. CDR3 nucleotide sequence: TGTGCCAGCAGTTACGACTCCGGGACAGGGTTTTACGAGCAGTACTTC.

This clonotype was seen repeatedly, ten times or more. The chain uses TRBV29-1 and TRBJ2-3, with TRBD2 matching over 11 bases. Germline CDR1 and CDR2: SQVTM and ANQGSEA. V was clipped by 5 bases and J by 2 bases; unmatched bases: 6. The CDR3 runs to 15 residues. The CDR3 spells CSVRLAGHHTDTQYF. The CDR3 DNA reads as TGCAGCGTTCGACTAGCGGGACACCACACAGATACGCAGTATTTT.

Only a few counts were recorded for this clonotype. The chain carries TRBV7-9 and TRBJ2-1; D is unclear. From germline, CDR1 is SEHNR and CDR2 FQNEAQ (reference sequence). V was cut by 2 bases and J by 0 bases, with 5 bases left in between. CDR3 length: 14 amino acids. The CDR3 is CASSLIASYNEQFF. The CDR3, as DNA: TGTGCCAGCAGCTTAATCGCCTCCTACAATGAGCAGTTCTTC.

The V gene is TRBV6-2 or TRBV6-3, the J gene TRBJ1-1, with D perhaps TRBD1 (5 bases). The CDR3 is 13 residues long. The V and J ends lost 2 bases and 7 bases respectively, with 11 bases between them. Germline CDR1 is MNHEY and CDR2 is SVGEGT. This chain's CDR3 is CASSYGAALEAFF. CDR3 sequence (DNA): TGTGCCAGCAGTTACGGGGCAGCCCTTGAAGCTTTCTTT.

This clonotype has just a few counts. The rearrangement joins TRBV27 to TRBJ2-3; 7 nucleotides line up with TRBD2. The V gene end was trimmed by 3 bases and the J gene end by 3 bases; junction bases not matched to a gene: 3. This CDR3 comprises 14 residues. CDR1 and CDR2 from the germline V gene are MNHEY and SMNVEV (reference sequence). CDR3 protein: CASSFLGGTDTQYF. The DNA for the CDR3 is TGTGCCAGCAGTTTTCTCGGGGGGACAGATACGCAGTATTTT.

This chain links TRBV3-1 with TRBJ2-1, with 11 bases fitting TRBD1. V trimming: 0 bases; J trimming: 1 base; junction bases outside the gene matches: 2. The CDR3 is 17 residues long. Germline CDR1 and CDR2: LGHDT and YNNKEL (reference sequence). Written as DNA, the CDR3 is TGTGCCAGCAGCCAAGAGGGACAGGGGGGGTCCTACAATGAGCAGTTCTTC. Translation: CASSQEGQGGSYNEQFF.

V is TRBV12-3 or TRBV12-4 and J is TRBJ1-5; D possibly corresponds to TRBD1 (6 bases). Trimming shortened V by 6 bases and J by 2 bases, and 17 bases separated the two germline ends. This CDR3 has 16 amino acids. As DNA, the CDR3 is TGTGCCAGCAGCTCACAGGGCCGAGGAGGCAATCAGCCCCAGCATTTT. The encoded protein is CASSSQGRGGNQPQHF.